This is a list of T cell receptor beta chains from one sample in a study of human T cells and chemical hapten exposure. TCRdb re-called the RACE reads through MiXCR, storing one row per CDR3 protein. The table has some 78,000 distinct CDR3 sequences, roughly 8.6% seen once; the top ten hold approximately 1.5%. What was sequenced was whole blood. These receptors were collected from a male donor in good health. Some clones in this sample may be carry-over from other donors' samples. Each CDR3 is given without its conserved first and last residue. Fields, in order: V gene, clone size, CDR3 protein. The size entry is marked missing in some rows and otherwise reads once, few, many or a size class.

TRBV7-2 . ASSSTSGGVSDTQY
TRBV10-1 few ASSGPSGRGNTQY
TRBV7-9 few ASSLQQGAAF
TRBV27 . ASSSRSKAQH
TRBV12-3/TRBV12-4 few ASSFWGAEVNTEAF
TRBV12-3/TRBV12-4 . ASRVRRGLNYGYT
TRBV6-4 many ASSDQGEGANVLT
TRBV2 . ASSVGQVNEKLF
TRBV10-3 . AIRPGQGYGYT
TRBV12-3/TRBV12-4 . ASSLLSGGFTDTQY
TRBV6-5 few ASSLTGFGEQF
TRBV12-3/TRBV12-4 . ASSPDRTQETQY
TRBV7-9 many ASSLVDTGELF
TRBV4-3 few ASSQDIGTPSNEQY
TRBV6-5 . ASSYSGRSGTGELF
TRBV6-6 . ASSYSEQPQH
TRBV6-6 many ASSSLRQKLVRGQY
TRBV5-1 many ASSRDGNNSPLH
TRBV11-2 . ASSPPTSVSTDTQY
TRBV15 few ATSRTPGREYSYEQY
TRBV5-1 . ASSLAKGQSEQY
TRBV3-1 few ASSQDRLEAF
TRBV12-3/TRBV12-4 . ASSLNEKLF
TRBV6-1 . ASSEARDRRNQPQH
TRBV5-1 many ASSLFSTGANVLT
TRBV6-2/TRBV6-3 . ASSYPSVLAEYFYEQY
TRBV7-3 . ASSLERVETQY
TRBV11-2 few ASSLYWTVMNTEAF
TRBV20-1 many SARRTGAYEQY
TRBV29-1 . SVVTGLSYNEQF
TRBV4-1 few ASSQVSGDDGYT
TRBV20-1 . SARAPTGGYEQY
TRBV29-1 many SVERGGLRAETQY
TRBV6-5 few ASSYGLAGGADTQY
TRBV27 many ASSWTGVHQPQH
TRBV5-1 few ASSPRTGADEQY
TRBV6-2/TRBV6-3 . ASQGALRKF
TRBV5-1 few ASSPASGSHNEQF
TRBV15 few ATSRDQRNFQETQY
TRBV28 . ASSPNGQYEQY